This TCR beta chain is from a study of vaccination effects on CD4 cells after COVID-19. Sequencing was preceded by expansion of antigen-specific CD4+ T cells with viral peptide pools in the ViraFEST assay. On day 10 of culture, CD4+ T cells were separated out. All study participants received two doses of BNT162b2 or mRNA-1273 vaccine. Supplemented with 9.5 to 10 IU/ml IL-2 and roughly 9.2 ug/ml peptides, two million PBMC per well were kept in culture. Cultures received IL-2 medium that replaced half the medium on days 3 and 7. Points on this clone: Its antigen is undetermined.

TCRdb's copy holds only in-frame clones and misses some; the assay was immunoSEQ multiplex PCR. The table has roughly 27,000 clones, under 90% seen once. This CDR3 region has 14 residues. The V and J ends lost 6 bases and 4 bases respectively, with 15 bases between them. Germline values: CDR1 MDHEN, CDR2 SYDVKM. Material: CD4+ T cells from PBMCs cultured with HCoV-NL63 spike peptides, obtained after COVID-19 vaccination. The receptor comes from a human donor who received a COVID-19 vaccine. Some clones in this sample may be carry-over from other donors' samples. The V gene is TRBV28, the J gene TRBJ1-2, with D possibly TRBD1 on 6 matching bases. CDR3 loop: CASSLLLDSYGYTF. The CDR3 DNA reads as TGTGCCAGCAGCCTCCTTCTGGACAGCTATGGCTACACCTTC.